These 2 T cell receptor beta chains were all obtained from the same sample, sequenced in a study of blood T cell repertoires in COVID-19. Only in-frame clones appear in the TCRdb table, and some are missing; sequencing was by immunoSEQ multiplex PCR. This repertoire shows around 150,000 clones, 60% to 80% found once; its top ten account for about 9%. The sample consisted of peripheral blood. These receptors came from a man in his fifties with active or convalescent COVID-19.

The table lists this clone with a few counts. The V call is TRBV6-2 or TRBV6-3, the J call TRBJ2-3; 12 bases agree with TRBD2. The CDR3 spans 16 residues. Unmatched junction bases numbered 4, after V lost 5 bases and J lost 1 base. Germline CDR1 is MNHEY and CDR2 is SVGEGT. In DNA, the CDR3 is TGTGCCAGCAGTCGACTAGCGGGAGAGGGCACAGATACGCAGTATTTT. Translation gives CASSRLAGEGTDTQYF.

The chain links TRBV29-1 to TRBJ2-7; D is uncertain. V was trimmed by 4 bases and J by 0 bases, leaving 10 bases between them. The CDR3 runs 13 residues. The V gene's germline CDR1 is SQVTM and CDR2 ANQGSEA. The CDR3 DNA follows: TGCAGCGTTGTAATAGCCTCCTCCTACGAGCAGTACTTC. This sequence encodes CSVVIASSYEQYF.